A single T cell receptor (beta chain) is shown here with its context. Germline V CDR1 and CDR2: SGHDT, YYEEEE. V dropped 3 bases and J dropped 0 bases, with 15 bases sitting between them. The CDR3 sequence is 16 residues long. This entry belongs to a study of blood T cell repertoires in COVID-19. Clones were sequenced by immunoSEQ multiplex PCR, and TCRdb holds only the in-frame ones, with some missing. The sample includes approximately 65,000 clones, about 81% of them seen just once. V usage is TRBV5-6 and J usage is TRBJ1-2; tentative D call: TRBD1 (5 bases). The clonotype originates from a man older than 75 with acute or convalescent COVID-19. The sequenced sample was peripheral blood. The CDR3 coding sequence is TGTGCCAGCAGCTGGGGCCAAGGTGACCCTAACTATGGCTACACCTTC. It codes for CASSWGQGDPNYGYTF. Using reference TRBV5-6 and TRBJ1-2 for the parts outside the CDR3, the full variable domain is DAGVTQSPTHLIKTRGQQVTLRCSPKSGHDTVSWYQQALGQGPQFIFQYYEEEERQRGNFPDRFSGHQFPNYSSELNVNALLLGDSALYLCASSWGQGDPNYGYTFGSGTRLTVV.